This note documents a single T cell receptor (beta chain) sequence. Its target is not known. PCR used 60 Vbeta primers and 13 Jbeta primers. Assay: immunoSEQ multiplex PCR; the TCRdb copy retains only in-frame clones and omits some. The sample contains roughly 130,000 clones, roughly 70% of which appear only once. This record comes from a study of cytomegalovirus exposure and HLA in healthy donors. Study-wide findings and caveats: Later on, analysis showed that most CMV-associated TCR beta chains appeared to be HLA-restricted. Across donors, most TCRs were seen rarely, yet some public ones were widespread. In an earlier analysis, most TCR beta V segments were productive about 87% or about 30% of the time.

Germline V gives CDR1 LNHDA, CDR2 SQIVND (reference sequence). This CDR3 has 15 amino acids. V lost 6 bases and J 0 bases, leaving 12 bases between the germline ends. Specimen: PBMCs. The gene calls are TRBV19 and TRBJ1-5, with D perhaps TRBD1 (6 bases). The sequence was collected from a man aged 18-30 years in good health and CMV-seropositive. This CDR3 reads CASRNRVDSNQPQHF. The CDR3 DNA is TGTGCCAGTAGGAACAGGGTGGATAGCAATCAGCCCCAGCATTTT.